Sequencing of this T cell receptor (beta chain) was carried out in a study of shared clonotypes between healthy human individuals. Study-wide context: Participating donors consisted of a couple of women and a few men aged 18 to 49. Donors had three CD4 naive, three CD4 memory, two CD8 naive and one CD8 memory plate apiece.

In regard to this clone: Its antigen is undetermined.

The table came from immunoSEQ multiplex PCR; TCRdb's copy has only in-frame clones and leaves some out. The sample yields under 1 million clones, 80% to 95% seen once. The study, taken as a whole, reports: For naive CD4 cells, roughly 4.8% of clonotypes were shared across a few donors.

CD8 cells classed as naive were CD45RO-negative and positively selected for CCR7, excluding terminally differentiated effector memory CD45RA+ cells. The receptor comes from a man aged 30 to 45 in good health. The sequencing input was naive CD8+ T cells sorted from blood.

CDR3 in DNA: TGTGCCAGCAGTCCCGACCCGGACGAACGGTTGCAGTACTTC. Translated, it gives CASSPDPDERLQYF. The chain links TRBV28 to TRBJ2-7; D is ambiguous. Per germline, CDR1 MDHEN and CDR2 SYDVKM. Trimming removed 5 bases from V and 9 bases from J, with 20 bases in between. The CDR3 has 14 residues.